This is a list of T cell receptor beta chains from one sample in a study of CD8 T cells in ankylosing spondylitis. TCRdb used MiXCR to reprocess the 5' RACE reads, holding one entry per CDR3 protein. The table lists approximately 200,000 distinct CDR3 sequences, about 13% of them singletons. What was sequenced was blood, either unsorted or a sorted T cell fraction (not recorded which). The origin of the receptors is a male donor with ankylosing spondylitis or in good health (not recorded which). The CDR3 runs from the conserved cysteine through the conserved F or W.

V gene	J gene	CDR3 protein
TRBV4-1	TRBJ2-1	CASSQDRFLTNEQFF
TRBV3-1	TRBJ2-1	CASSLTGTSGIEQFF
TRBV7-9	TRBJ2-1	CASSIVGGHPGVNEQFF
TRBV20-1	TRBJ2-1	CSAISAGTGVYNEQFF
TRBV7-9	TRBJ2-7	CASSPEVAGYEQYF
TRBV21-1	TRBJ2-1	CASSKAPIRTEAGGPYNEQFF
TRBV4-1	TRBJ1-1	CASSLYEGITEAFF
TRBV10-3	TRBJ2-3	CAISDLASGVVLDTQYF
TRBV12-3/TRBV12-4	TRBJ2-2	CASSFGQGGGELFF
TRBV10-3	TRBJ2-5	CAISDAGTSGRAETQYF
TRBV30	TRBJ2-2	CAWGETSGTSWGSGELFF
TRBV7-9	TRBJ2-3	CASSLGRGLTDTQYF
TRBV7-9	TRBJ1-1	CASSLHRDRGRAFF
TRBV28	TRBJ2-3	CASSFMTKRGTDTQYF
TRBV5-1	TRBJ1-5	CASSIGPEYSNQPQHF
TRBV14	TRBJ2-5	CASSQEKSLRQGAETQYF
TRBV20-1	TRBJ2-3	CSARVGDHSTDTQYF
TRBV4-1	TRBJ2-3	CASSPRDRGRDTQYF
TRBV20-1	TRBJ1-6	CSATTGTGLDLYNSPLHF
TRBV11-1	TRBJ2-1	CASSLAGLAGVPSYNEQFF
TRBV25-1	TRBJ1-1	CASRAVGRSVGAFF
TRBV7-9	TRBJ2-1	CASSLVSGSIDEQFF
TRBV7-6	TRBJ2-3	CASSLAGLLTDTQYF
TRBV18	TRBJ2-2	CVSSPRVAGDTGELFF